These T cell receptor beta chains were read from a single sample in a study of T cells in Graves' hyperthyroidism and ophthalmopathy. TCRdb itself ran the multiplex PCR reads through MiXCR, one entry per CDR3 protein. The sample shows more than 600,000 distinct CDR3 sequences, about 15% of them seen only once. The material sequenced was blood. The receptor set was obtained from a young man with Graves' hyperthyroidism. Both conserved end residues are part of each CDR3. A D gene is named only where the DNA matches it firmly. Size is omitted from some rows. Given values are once, few, many or a class for expanded clones.

V gene	D gene	clone size	J gene	CDR3 protein	CDR3 DNA
TRBV12-3/TRBV12-4	.	many	TRBJ1-5	CASSTGRQPQHF	TGTGCCAGCAGCACAGGGCGGCAGCCCCAGCATTTT
TRBV18	.	few	TRBJ2-1	CASHNERYNEQFF	TGTGCCAGTCACAACGAGCGATACAATGAGCAGTTCTTC
TRBV28	.	.	TRBJ2-7	CASSSDLQGTPYEQYF	TGTGCCAGCAGTTCGGACCTCCAGGGAACCCCCTACGAGCAGTACTTC
TRBV29-1	TRBD2	.	TRBJ2-5	CNVGAPLAGASKTQYF	TGCAACGTTGGAGCCCCTCTAGCGGGAGCGTCAAAGACCCAGTACTTC
TRBV29-1	.	few	TRBJ2-2	CSVIRDLNTGELFF	TGCAGCGTTATCCGGGACTTGAACACCGGGGAGCTGTTTTTT
TRBV18	.	many	TRBJ1-1	CASSPPSGAHTEAFF	TGTGCCAGCTCACCACCGTCAGGGGCTCACACTGAAGCTTTCTTT
TRBV6-9	TRBD2	.	TRBJ2-1	CASSYTGGLAETQFF	TGTGCCAGCAGTTACACGGGAGGGCTGGCGGAGACCCAGTTCTTC
TRBV15	TRBD1	.	TRBJ1-1	CATSRGGGQGRTEAFF	TGTGCCACCAGCAGAGGAGGAGGACAGGGAAGGACTGAAGCTTTCTTT
TRBV7-2	.	.	TRBJ2-1	CASSYTGLLSNEQFF	TGTGCCAGCAGCTATACGGGCCTTCTATCCAATGAGCAGTTCTTC
TRBV30	.	.	TRBJ2-7	CAWSGVSYEQYF	TGTGCCTGGAGCGGCGTATCCTACGAGCAGTACTTC
TRBV12-3/TRBV12-4	.	.	TRBJ1-2	CASSFPAGGANYGYTF	TGTGCCAGCAGTTTCCCAGCGGGCGGAGCTAACTATGGCTACACCTTC
TRBV2	.	many	TRBJ1-1	CASNSPGSTEAFF	TGTGCCAGCAATAGTCCTGGGTCCACTGAAGCTTTCTTT
TRBV12-3/TRBV12-4	.	many	TRBJ2-3	CASSSGPATDTQYF	TGTGCCAGCAGTTCAGGACCCGCCACAGATACGCAGTATTTT
TRBV7-3	.	many	TRBJ2-1	CASSPMGIDEQFF	TGTGCCAGCAGCCCCATGGGGATAGATGAGCAGTTCTTC
TRBV28	TRBD2	.	TRBJ2-1	CASSYSTSGSSYNEQFF	TGTGCCAGCAGCTACTCGACTAGCGGCAGCTCCTACAATGAGCAGTTCTTC
TRBV5-5	.	few	TRBJ2-7	CASSLHRVNEQYF	TGTGCCAGCAGCTTGCACAGGGTAAACGAGCAGTACTTC
TRBV7-9	TRBD1	many	TRBJ2-1	CASSFTGGVEQFF	TGTGCCAGCAGCTTCACAGGGGGCGTTGAGCAGTTCTTC
TRBV6-1	.	.	TRBJ1-5	CASSQGQFTPQHF	TGTGCCAGCAGTCAAGGACAGTTCACTCCCCAGCATTTT
TRBV13	.	few	TRBJ2-2	CASSFGGSNTGELFF	TGTGCCAGCAGCTTTGGCGGGTCGAACACCGGGGAGCTGTTTTTT
TRBV20-1	.	few	TRBJ1-5	CSASAENQPQHF	TGCAGTGCTAGTGCAGAGAATCAGCCCCAGCATTTT
TRBV5-6	.	few	TRBJ2-4	CASSLERGGNIQYF	TGTGCCAGCAGCTTAGAGCGTGGGGGGAACATTCAGTACTTC
TRBV5-5	.	many	TRBJ1-1	CASSLDLGTEAFF	TGTGCCAGCAGCTTGGATCTAGGCACTGAAGCTTTCTTT
TRBV7-9	TRBD1	many	TRBJ2-7	CASSRDRVEQYF	TGTGCCAGCAGCCGAGACAGGGTCGAGCAGTACTTC
TRBV11-2	.	many	TRBJ2-4	CASSSGRVDIQYF	TGTGCCAGCAGCTCCGGGCGGGTGGACATTCAGTACTTC
TRBV10-1	.	.	TRBJ1-4	CASSDGPNEKLFF	TGCGCCAGCAGTGACGGGCCTAATGAAAAACTGTTTTTT
TRBV2	TRBD2	many	TRBJ2-5	CASIGLDPQETQYF	TGTGCCAGCATCGGACTAGATCCCCAAGAGACCCAGTACTTC
TRBV28	TRBD1	many	TRBJ1-2	CASSFWDRAYGYTF	TGTGCCAGCAGTTTTTGGGACAGGGCCTATGGCTACACCTTC
TRBV7-2	.	.	TRBJ2-7	CASSSWGAPEQYF	TGTGCCAGCAGCTCTTGGGGGGCGCCCGAGCAGTACTTC
TRBV7-9	.	many	TRBJ1-1	CASSFDGFTEAFF	TGTGCCAGCAGTTTTGACGGGTTCACTGAAGCTTTCTTT
TRBV18	.	many	TRBJ1-2	CASSPPAGPNYGYTF	TGTGCCAGCTCACCACCCGCAGGGCCTAACTATGGCTACACCTTC
TRBV6-1	TRBD1	many	TRBJ2-7	CASISTGGRYEQYF	TGTGCCAGCATATCCACAGGGGGCCGGTACGAGCAGTACTTC
TRBV7-9	.	few	TRBJ1-1	CASTLAVGTEAFF	TGTGCCAGCACCTTAGCCGTGGGCACTGAAGCTTTCTTT
TRBV7-2	TRBD2	many	TRBJ2-5	CASSLERLAGRETQYF	TGTGCCAGCAGCTTAGAGAGACTAGCGGGACGGGAGACCCAGTACTTC
TRBV5-1	TRBD1	few	TRBJ1-1	CASSDRGLIAFF	TGCGCCAGCTCGGACAGGGGGCTGATCGCTTTCTTT
TRBV28	TRBD1	many	TRBJ2-1	CASSFGTGSYEQFF	TGTGCCAGCAGTTTCGGGACAGGTTCATATGAGCAGTTCTTC
TRBV20-1	.	many	TRBJ1-1	CSARDWADQRAEAFF	TGCAGTGCTAGAGATTGGGCAGACCAGAGGGCTGAAGCTTTCTTT
TRBV15	TRBD1	few	TRBJ2-1	CATSGMMTGLVNEQFF	TGTGCCACCAGCGGCATGATGACAGGGTTAGTCAATGAGCAGTTCTTC
TRBV28	.	many	TRBJ2-5	CASSTLDRSQETQYF	TGTGCCAGCAGTACCTTAGACAGGAGTCAAGAGACCCAGTACTTC
TRBV6-2/TRBV6-3	.	many	TRBJ2-1	CASGNAGIGSYNEQFF	TGTGCCAGCGGGAACGCAGGGATAGGGTCCTACAATGAGCAGTTCTTC
TRBV20-1	.	many	TRBJ2-1	CSGTPDNEQFF	TGCAGCGGGACTCCCGACAATGAGCAGTTCTTC
TRBV5-4	.	.	TRBJ2-2	CASNYWENTGELFF	TGTGCCAGCAACTACTGGGAGAACACCGGGGAGCTGTTTTTT